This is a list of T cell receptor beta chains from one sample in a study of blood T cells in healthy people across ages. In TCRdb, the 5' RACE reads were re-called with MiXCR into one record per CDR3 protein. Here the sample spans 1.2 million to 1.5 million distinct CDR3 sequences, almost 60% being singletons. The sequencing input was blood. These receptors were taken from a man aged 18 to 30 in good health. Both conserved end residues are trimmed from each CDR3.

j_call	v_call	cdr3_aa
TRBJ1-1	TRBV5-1	ASSLGSWRAEAF
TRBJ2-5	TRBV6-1	ASLRDTLRAFLGTQY
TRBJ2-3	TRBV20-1	SASVGAFTDTQY
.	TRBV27	ASSFRTTTYEQY
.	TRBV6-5	ASSPLTSAAKTQY
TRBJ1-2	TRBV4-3	ASSQDSRGGGYT
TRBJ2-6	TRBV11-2	ASTIFKKPRDGANVLT
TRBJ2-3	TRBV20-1	SAWWDTQY
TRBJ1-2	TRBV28	ANLDRLYGYT
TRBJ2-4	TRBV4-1	ASSQDRVAQQY
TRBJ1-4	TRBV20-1	SARGRSRVTEKLF
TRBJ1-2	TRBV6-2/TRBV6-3	ASSYAGANYGYT
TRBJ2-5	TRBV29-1	SDLSGPAETQY
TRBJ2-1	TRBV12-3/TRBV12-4	ASSLPHPEQF
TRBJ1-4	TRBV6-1	ASSETGHLDEKLF
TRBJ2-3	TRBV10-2	ASAARRNGTDTQY
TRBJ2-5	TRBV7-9	ASSSYRELVWTQY
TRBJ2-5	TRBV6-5	ASSYGGRTQY
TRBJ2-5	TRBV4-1	ASSYVWDRGQETQY
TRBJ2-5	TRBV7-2	ASSLIQREWWQETQY
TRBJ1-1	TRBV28	ASRDMNTEAF
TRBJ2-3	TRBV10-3	AISRLESTDTQY
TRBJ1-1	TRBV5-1	ASKTGQSNTEAF
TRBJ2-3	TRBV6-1	ASSDNPGAALLAVTDTQY
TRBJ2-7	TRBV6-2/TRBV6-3	ASSYPGRLEY
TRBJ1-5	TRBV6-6	ASSLSRASNQPQH
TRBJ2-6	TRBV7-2	ASSLAQPPSGANVLT
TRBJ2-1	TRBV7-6	ASSLGLAGEAPKNNEQF
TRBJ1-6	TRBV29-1	SAGQDMESPLH
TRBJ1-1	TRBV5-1	ASSTGQENMNTEAF
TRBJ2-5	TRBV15	ATSSATGTSPFDEQY
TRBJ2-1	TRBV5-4	ASSLPIRGFNEQF
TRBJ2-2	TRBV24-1	ATSDRTGELF
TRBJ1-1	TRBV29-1	SAAANHGAF
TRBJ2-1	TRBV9	ASTVSGGSSYNEQF
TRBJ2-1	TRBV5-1	ASSFTDQSYNEQF
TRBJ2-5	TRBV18	ASSPPDETQY
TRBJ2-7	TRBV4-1	ASSPAGRTGLYEQY
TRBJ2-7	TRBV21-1	ASSVPQGFDSYEQY
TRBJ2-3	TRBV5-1	ASGLDRGGADTQY
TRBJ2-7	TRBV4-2	ASSQASGTGEGEQY
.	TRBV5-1	ASSTGLADNEQY
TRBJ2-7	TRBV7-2	ASSLGGTSGLSYEQY
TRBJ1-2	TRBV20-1	SVPTGTYGYT
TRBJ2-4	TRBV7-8	ASMGGVGAKNIQY
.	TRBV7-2	ASSFYSSQETQF
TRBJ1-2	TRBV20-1	SSKTGGANGYT
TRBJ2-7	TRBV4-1	ASSQPDNEQY
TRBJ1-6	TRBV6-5	ASSYPYSPLH
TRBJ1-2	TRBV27	ASSPTIGGYGYT
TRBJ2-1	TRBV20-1	SARAATTFFYNEQF